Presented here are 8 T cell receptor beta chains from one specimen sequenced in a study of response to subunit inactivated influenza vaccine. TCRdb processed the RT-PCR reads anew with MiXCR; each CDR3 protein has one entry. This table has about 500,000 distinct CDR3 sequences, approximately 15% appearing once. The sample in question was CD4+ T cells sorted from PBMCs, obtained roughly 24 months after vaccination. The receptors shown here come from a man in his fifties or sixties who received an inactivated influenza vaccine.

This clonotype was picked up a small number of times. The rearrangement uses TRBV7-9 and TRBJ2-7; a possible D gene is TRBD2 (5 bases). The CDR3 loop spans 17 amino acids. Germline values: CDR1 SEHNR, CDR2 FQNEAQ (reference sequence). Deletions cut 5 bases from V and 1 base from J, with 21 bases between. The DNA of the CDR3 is TGTGCCAGCAGCCCAAACCTCGCGGCAGGACTTTCCTACGAGCAGTACTTC. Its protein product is CASSPNLAAGLSYEQYF.

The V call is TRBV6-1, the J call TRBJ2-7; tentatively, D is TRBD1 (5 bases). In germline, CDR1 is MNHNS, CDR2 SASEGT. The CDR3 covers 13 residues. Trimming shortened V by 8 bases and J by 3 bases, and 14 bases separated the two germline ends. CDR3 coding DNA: TGTGCCAGCCGGCGGCAGGGTGGCTACGAGCAGTACTTC. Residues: CASRRQGGYEQYF.

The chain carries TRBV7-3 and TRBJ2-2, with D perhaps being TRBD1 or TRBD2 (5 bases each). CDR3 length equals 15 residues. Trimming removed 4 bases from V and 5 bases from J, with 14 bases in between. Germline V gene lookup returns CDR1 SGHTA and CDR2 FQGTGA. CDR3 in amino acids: CASSSGVGTTGELFF. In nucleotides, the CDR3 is TGTGCCAGCAGCTCAGGTGTCGGGACGACCGGGGAGCTGTTTTTT.

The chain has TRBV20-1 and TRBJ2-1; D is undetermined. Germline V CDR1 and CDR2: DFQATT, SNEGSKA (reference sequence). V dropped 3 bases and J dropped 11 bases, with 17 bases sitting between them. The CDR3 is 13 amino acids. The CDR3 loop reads CSASAETPMKQFF. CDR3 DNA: TGCAGTGCTAGCGCGGAAACCCCAATGAAGCAGTTCTTC.

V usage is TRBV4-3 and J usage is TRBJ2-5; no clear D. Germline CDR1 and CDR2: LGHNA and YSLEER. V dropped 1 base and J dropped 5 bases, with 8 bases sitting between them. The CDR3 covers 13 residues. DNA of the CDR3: TGCGCCAGCAGCCAAGGTGAATGGGAGACCCAGTACTTC. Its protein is CASSQGEWETQYF.

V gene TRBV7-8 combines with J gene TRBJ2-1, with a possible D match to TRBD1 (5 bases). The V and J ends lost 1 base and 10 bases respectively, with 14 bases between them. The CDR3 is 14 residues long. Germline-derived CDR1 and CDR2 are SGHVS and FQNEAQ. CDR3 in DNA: TGTGCCAGCAGCTTAGGGTCCAGGGTTGAGGAGCAGTTCTTC. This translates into CASSLGSRVEEQFF. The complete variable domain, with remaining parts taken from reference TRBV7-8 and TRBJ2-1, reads GAGVSQSPRYKVAKRGQDVALRCDPISGHVSLFWYQQALGQGPEFLTYFQNEAQLDKSGLPSDRFFAERPEGSVSTLKIQRTQQEDSAVYLCASSLGSRVEEQFFGPGTRLTVL.

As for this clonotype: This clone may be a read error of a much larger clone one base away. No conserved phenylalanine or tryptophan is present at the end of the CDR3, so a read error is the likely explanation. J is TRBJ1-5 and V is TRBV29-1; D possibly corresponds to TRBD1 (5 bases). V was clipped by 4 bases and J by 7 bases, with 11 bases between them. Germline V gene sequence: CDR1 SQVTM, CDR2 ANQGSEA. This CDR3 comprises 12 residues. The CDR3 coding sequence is TGCAGCGTTGGAGGGGCCGGACAGCCCCAGCATCTT. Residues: CSVGGAGQPQHL.

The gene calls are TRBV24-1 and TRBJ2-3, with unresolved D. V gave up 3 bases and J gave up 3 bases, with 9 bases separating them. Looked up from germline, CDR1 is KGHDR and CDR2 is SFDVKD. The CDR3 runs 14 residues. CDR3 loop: CATSDAGRTDTQYF. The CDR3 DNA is TGTGCCACCAGTGATGCCGGCCGAACAGATACGCAGTATTTT.